A single sample is the source of the 24 T cell receptor beta chains below, sequenced in a study of monozygotic twins with inflammatory bowel disease. TCRdb reworked the 5' RACE reads into one entry per CDR3 protein, no DNA. Its table lists more than 110,000 distinct CDR3 sequences. The material sequenced was blood. The receptor set was obtained from a human donor with ulcerative colitis or Crohn's disease, or a healthy co-twin of an affected twin (not recorded which).

The chain carries TRBV12-3 or TRBV12-4 and TRBJ1-4; TCRdb picks TRBD1, but there is no DNA to check that call. The CDR3 covers 14 residues. The CDR3 sequence: CASSFPGGGEKLFF.

The V and J genes are TRBV5-1 and TRBJ1-2. The CDR3 runs to 13 residues. Germline V CDR1 and CDR2: SGHRS, YFSETQ. CDR3 residues: CASTMTGPYGYTF.

The V and J genes are TRBV5-5 and TRBJ2-1. This CDR3 region has 12 residues. Germline loops: CDR1 SGHKS, CDR2 YYEKEE (reference sequence). The CDR3 protein is CASSQVTNEQFF.

The CDR3 here is CASTLDRGSGELFF. The J gene is TRBJ2-2, the V gene TRBV7-7; the TCRdb call, TRBD1, lacks DNA for checking. The CDR3 length is 14 residues. Germline V gene data show CDR1 as SSHAT and CDR2 as FNYEAQ (reference sequence).

The chain has TRBV7-9 and TRBJ2-1. This CDR3 has 14 amino acids. CDR1 is SEHNR, CDR2 FQNEAQ, per germline (reference sequence). CDR3 region: CASSSSVAGGEQFF.

This chain joins TRBV9 and TRBJ1-3; TCRdb lists TRBD1, though no DNA is available to test this call. CDR1 is SGDLS and CDR2 is YYNGEE in the germline V gene. CDR3 length: 15 residues. Here the CDR3 reads CASSADRGQGNTIYF.

This chain connects TRBV12-3 or TRBV12-4 to TRBJ1-2; as DNA is missing, the TRBD1 call by TCRdb cannot be tested. The CDR3 extends over 13 amino acids. The CDR3: CASREQGGIRYTF.

This chain joins TRBV20-1 and TRBJ2-7; with no DNA, the TCRdb D assignment of TRBD2 cannot be verified. Germline V gives CDR1 DFQATT, CDR2 SNEGSKA (reference sequence). The CDR3 is 15 residues long. The CDR3 protein is CSASPGLAFSYEQYF.

V gene TRBV6-5 combines with J gene TRBJ2-4; the D call from TCRdb, TRBD2, cannot be confirmed without DNA. CDR3 length: 13 amino acids. CDR1 and CDR2 from the germline V gene are MNHEY and SVGAGI. This CDR3 is CASSPSKLAPGYF.

The chain uses TRBV18 and TRBJ1-4; no DNA is available, so the TRBD1 call from TCRdb remains unchecked. CDR1 and CDR2 (germline): KGHSH, LQKENI. This CDR3 comprises 15 residues. CDR3 loop: CASSLPGQGNEKLFF.

CDR3 region: CASSTPNRVGDTQYF. The chain uses TRBV28 and TRBJ2-3; the TCRdb call, TRBD1, lacks DNA for checking. The CDR3 totals 15 residues. CDR1 and CDR2 from the germline V gene are MDHEN and SYDVKM.

The chain employs TRBV18 and TRBJ2-4. Germline-derived CDR1 and CDR2 are KGHSH and LQKENI. The CDR3 covers 15 residues. The CDR3: CASSPIRTQKNIQYF. Full variable domain (rest looked up from reference TRBV18 and TRBJ2-4): NAGVMQNPRHLVRRRGQEARLRCSPMKGHSHVYWYRQLPEEGLKFMVYLQKENIIDESGMPKERFSAEFPKEGPSILRIQQVVRGDSAAYFCASSPIRTQKNIQYFGAGTRLSVL.

The rearrangement joins TRBV18 to TRBJ2-1; TCRdb picks TRBD1, but there is no DNA to check that call. CDR1 and CDR2 from the germline V gene are KGHSH and LQKENI. The CDR3 is 14 amino acids. The CDR3 sequence is CASSQMTGNNEQFF.

The gene calls are TRBV10-3 and TRBJ2-7; the TCRdb D gene call, TRBD1, has no DNA to confirm it. CDR1 is ENHRY and CDR2 is SYGVKD in the germline V gene. CDR3 length equals 14 residues. CDR3 loop: CAISESGRDGEQYF.

The chain combines TRBV5-1 with TRBJ2-7; the D gene TCRdb calls, TRBD1, cannot be checked with no DNA. Germline assignment: CDR1 SGHRS and CDR2 YFSETQ. The CDR3 contains 17 residues. The CDR3 here is CASSSLGQDRGGYEQYF.

This chain connects TRBV19 to TRBJ1-5; TCRdb's D call of TRBD1 is untestable without DNA. Germline V gives CDR1 LNHDA, CDR2 SQIVND (reference sequence). This CDR3 is 16 amino acids long. CDR3 loop: CASSIRTGSGNQPQHF.

This chain connects TRBV5-1 to TRBJ2-7; with no DNA, the TCRdb D assignment of TRBD2 cannot be verified. Germline V gene sequence: CDR1 SGHRS, CDR2 YFSETQ. CDR3 length equals 15 residues. CDR3 sequence: CASSLTSGNSYEQYF. The full variable domain, completed using reference TRBV5-1 and TRBJ2-7, is KAGVTQTPRYLIKTRGQQVTLSCSPISGHRSVSWYQQTPGQGLQFLFEYFSETQRNKGNFPGRFSGRQFSNSRSEMNVSTLELGDSALYLCASSLTSGNSYEQYFGPGTRLTVT.

This chain links TRBV29-1 with TRBJ1-1; TCRdb names TRBD1, which stays unverified in the absence of DNA. The CDR3 extends over 12 amino acids. Germline assignment: CDR1 SQVTM and CDR2 ANQGSEA. The CDR3 sequence is CSGAQGITEAFF. Filled out from reference TRBV29-1 and TRBJ1-1, the complete variable domain reads SAVISQKPSRDICQRGTSLTIQCQVDSQVTMMFWYRQQPGQSLTLIATANQGSEATYESGFVIDKFPISRPNLTFSTLTVSNMSPEDSSIYLCSGAQGITEAFFGQGTRLTVV.

The V and J genes are TRBV28 and TRBJ2-7; TCRdb's D call of TRBD1 is untestable without DNA. Germline CDR1 reads MDHEN; CDR2 reads SYDVKM. The CDR3 is 14 residues long. CDR3 sequence: CASSRGLGPYEQYF.

J is TRBJ2-1 and V is TRBV7-2; the TCRdb D gene call, TRBD2, has no DNA to confirm it. This CDR3 spans 17 amino acids. Per the germline V gene, CDR1 is SGHTA and CDR2 is FQGNSA. CDR3: CASSLEFAGGFHNEQFF. Drawing the rest from reference TRBV7-2 and TRBJ2-1, the complete variable domain is GAGVSQSPSNKVTEKGKDVELRCDPISGHTALYWYRQSLGQGLEFLIYFQGNSAPDKSGLPSDRFSAERTGGSVSTLTIQRTQQEDSAVYLCASSLEFAGGFHNEQFFGPGTRLTVL.

This chain links TRBV3-1 with TRBJ2-1; TCRdb designates TRBD2, a call that cannot be tested without DNA. Germline CDR1 LGHDT, CDR2 YNNKEL (reference sequence). The CDR3 runs 14 residues. The CDR3: CASSQGLEGNEQFF.

The chain joins TRBV5-1 to TRBJ2-7; with no DNA, the TCRdb D assignment of TRBD2 cannot be verified. This CDR3 has 16 amino acids. From germline, CDR1 is SGHRS and CDR2 YFSETQ. The CDR3 protein is CARPLEDPGTSYEQYF.

The chain carries TRBV25-1 and TRBJ2-7; the D call from TCRdb, TRBD1, cannot be confirmed without DNA. The CDR3 totals 15 residues. Per the germline V gene, CDR1 is MGHDK and CDR2 is SYGVNS. The CDR3 here is CASSPGNRGSYEQYF.

The chain joins TRBV29-1 to TRBJ2-7; without DNA, the TCRdb call of TRBD1 cannot be checked. Germline CDR1 reads SQVTM; CDR2 reads ANQGSEA. The CDR3 contains 11 residues. The CDR3 spells CSVAGGLEQYF.